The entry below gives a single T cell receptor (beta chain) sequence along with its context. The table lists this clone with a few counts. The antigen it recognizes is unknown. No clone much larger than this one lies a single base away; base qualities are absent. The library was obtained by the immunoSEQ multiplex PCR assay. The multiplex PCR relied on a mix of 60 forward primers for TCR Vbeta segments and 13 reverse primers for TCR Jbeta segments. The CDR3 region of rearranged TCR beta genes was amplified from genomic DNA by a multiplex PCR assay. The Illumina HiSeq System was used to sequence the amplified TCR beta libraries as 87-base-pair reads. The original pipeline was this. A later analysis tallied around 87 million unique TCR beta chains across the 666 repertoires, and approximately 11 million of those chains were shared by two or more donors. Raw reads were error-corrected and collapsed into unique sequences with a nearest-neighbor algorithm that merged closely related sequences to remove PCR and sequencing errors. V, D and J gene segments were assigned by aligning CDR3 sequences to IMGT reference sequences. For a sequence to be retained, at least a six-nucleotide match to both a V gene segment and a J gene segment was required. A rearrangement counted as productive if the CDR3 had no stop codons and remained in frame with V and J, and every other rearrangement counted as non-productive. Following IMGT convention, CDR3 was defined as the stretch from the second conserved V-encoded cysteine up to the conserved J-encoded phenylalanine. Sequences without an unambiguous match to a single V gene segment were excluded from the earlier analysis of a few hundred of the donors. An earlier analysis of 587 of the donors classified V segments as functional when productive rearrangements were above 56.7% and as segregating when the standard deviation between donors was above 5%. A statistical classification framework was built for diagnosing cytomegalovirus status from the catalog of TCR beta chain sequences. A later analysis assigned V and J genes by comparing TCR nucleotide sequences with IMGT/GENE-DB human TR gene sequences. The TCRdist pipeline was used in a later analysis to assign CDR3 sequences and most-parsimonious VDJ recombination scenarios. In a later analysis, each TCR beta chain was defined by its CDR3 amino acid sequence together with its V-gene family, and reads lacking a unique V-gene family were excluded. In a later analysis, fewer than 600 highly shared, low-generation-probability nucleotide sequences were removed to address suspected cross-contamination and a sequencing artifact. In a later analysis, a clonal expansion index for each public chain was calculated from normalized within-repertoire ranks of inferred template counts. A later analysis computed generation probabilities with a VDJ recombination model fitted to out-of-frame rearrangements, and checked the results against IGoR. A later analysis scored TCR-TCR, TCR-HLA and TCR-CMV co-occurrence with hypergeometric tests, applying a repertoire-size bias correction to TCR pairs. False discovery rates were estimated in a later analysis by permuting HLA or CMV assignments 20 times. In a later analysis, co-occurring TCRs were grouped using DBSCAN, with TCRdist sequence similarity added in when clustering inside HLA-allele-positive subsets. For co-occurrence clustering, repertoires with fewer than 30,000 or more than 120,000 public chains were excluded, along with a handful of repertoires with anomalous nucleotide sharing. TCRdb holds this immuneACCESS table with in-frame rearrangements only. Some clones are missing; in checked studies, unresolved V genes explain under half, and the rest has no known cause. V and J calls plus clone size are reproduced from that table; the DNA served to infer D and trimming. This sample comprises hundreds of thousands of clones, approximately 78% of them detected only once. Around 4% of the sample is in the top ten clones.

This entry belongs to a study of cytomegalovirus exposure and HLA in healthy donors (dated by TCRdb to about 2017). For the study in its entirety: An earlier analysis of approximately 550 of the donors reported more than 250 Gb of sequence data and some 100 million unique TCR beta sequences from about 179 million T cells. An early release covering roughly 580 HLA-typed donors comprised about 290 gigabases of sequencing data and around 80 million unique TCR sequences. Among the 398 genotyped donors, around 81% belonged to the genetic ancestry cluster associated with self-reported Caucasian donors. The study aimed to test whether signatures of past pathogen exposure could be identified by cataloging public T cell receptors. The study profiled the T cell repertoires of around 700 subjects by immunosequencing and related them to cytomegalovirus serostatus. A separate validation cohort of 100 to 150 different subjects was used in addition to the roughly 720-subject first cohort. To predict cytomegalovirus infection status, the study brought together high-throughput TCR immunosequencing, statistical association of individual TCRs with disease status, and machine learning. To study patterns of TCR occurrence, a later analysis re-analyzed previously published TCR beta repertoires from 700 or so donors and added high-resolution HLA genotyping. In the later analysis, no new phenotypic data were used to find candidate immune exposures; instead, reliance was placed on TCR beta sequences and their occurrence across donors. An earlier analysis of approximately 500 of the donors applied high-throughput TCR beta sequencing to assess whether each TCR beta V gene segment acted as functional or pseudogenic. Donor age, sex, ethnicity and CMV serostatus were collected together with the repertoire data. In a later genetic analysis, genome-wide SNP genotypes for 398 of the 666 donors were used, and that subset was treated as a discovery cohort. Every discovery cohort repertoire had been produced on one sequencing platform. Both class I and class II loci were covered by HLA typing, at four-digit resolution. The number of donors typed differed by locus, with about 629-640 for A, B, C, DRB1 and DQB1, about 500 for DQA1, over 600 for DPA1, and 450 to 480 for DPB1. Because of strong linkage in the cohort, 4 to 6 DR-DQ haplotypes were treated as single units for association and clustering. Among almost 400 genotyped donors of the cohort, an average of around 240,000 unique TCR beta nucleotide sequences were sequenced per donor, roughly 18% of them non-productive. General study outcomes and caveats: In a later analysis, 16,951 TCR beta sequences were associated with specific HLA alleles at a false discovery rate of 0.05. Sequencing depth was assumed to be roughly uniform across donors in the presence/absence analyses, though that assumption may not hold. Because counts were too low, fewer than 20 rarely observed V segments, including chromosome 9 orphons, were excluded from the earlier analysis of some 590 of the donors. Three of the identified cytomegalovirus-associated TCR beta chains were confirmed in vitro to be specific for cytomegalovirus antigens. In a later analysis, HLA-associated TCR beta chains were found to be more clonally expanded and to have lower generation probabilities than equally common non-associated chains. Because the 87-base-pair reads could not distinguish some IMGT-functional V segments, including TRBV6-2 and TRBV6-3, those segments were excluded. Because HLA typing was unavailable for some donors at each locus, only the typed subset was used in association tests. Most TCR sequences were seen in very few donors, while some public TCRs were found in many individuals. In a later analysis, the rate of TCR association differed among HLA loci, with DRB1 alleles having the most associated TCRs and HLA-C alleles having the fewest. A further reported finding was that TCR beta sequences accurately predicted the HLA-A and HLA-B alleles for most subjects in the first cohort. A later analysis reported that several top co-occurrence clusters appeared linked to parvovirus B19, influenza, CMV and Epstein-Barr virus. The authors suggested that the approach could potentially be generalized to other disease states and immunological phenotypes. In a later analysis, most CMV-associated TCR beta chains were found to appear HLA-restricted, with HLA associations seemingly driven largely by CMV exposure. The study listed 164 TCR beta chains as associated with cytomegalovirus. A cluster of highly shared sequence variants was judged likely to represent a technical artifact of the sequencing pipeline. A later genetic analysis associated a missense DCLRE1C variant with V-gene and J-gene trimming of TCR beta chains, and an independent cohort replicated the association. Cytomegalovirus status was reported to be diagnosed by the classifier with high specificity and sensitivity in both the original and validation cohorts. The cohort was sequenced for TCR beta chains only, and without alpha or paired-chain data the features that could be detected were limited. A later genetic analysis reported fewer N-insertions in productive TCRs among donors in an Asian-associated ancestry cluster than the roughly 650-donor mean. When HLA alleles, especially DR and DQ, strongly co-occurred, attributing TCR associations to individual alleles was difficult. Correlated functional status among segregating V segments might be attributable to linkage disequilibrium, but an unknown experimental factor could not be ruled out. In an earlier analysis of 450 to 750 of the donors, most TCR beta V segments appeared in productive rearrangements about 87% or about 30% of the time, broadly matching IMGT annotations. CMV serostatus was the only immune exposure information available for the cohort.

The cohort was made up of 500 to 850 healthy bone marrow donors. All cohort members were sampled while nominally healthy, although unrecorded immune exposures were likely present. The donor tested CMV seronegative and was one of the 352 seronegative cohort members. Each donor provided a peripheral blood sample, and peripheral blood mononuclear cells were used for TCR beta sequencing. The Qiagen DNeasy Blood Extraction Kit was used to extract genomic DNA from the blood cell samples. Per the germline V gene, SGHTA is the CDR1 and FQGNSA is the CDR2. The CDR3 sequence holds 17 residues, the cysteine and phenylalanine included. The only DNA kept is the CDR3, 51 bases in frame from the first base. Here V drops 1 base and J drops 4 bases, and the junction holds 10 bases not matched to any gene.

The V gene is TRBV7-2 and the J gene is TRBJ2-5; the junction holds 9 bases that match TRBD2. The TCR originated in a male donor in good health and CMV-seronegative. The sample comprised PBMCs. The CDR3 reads CASSLVVAGGRGETQYF. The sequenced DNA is TGTGCCAGCAGCTTAGTGGTGGCGGGAGGGAGGGGAGAGACCCAGTACTTC.